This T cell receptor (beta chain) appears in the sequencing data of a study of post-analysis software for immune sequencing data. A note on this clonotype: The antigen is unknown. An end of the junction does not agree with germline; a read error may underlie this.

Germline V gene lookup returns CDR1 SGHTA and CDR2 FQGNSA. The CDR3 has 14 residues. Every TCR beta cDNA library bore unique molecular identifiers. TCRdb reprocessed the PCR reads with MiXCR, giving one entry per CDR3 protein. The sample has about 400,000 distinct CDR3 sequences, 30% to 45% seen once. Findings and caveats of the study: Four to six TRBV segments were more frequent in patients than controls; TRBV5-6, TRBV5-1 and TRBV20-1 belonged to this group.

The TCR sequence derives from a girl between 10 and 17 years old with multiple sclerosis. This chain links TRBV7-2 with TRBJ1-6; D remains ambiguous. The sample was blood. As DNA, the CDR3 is TGTGCCAGCAGCCTTCCCACGGGGAATTCATCCCTCCACTTT. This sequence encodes CASSLPTGNSSLHF.